The text below deals with one T cell receptor (beta chain). The PCR used 60 Vbeta and 13 Jbeta primers. Profiled with immunoSEQ multiplex PCR; TCRdb holds only in-frame clones, not every one. The table includes some 100,000 clones, around three quarters detected once. When sampled, the donors appeared nominally healthy, though they likely had unrecorded immune exposures. The V gene end was trimmed by 1 base and the J gene end by 3 bases; junction bases not matched to a gene: 6. CDR1 SEHNR and CDR2 FQNEAQ come from the germline V gene (reference sequence). The CDR3 consists of 16 residues. This entry belongs to a study of cytomegalovirus exposure and HLA in healthy donors.

The chain combines TRBV7-9 with TRBJ2-1, with 7 bases fitting TRBD2. This sequence was found in a female donor in good health and CMV-seropositive. Sequencing was done on a sample of PBMCs. The CDR3 here is CASSLGDQRGYNEQFF. The CDR3 DNA follows: TGTGCCAGCAGCTTAGGGGATCAGCGGGGCTACAATGAGCAGTTCTTC.